This TCR beta chain appears in the sequencing data of a study of siplizumab effects on memory and regulatory T cells. Profiled with immunoSEQ multiplex PCR; TCRdb holds only in-frame clones, not every one. Of tens of thousands of clones in the sample, over 85% were seen once. As regards this clone: The antigen remains unidentified.

There are 16 residues in the CDR3. The V gene end was trimmed by 4 bases and the J gene end by 4 bases; junction bases not matched to a gene: 9. The V gene's germline CDR1 is SGHRS and CDR2 YFSETQ. Study outcomes and limitations: A major contribution to the alloresponse seemed to be made by naive T cells, which seemed more diverse than memory cells. On average, under 70% of mappable alloreactive CD4+ clones were Treg-derived under siplizumab, against 25% to 30% in controls. Siplizumab, the agent tested, significantly reduced alloreactive sequences traceable to unstimulated CD4+ memory cells. Researchers could map only a minor fraction of alloreactive clones to unstimulated subsets.

The chain recombines TRBV5-1 with TRBJ2-7; 12 nucleotides agree with TRBD2. This receptor was taken from a human donor in good health. The sequenced sample consisted of CD8+ T cells sorted from blood. The CDR3 loop is CASSALAGGLVYEQYF. As DNA, the CDR3 is TGCGCCAGCAGCGCCCTAGCGGGAGGGCTCGTTTACGAGCAGTACTTC.